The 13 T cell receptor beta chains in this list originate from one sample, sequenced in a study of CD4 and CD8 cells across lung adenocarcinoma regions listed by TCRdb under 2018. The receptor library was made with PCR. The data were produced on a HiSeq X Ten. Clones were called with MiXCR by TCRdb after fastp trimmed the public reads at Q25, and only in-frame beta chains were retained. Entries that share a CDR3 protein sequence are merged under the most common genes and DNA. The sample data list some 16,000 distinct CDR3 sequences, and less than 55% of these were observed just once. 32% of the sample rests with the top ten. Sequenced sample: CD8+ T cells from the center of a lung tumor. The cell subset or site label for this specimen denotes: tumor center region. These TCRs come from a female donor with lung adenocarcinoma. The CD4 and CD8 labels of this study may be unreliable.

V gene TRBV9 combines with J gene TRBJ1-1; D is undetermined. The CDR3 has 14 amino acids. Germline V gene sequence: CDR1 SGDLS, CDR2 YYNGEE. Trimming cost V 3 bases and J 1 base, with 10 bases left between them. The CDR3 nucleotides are TGTGCCAGCAGCGCCTCTCCGGGGAACACTGAAGCTTTCTTT. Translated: CASSASPGNTEAFF.

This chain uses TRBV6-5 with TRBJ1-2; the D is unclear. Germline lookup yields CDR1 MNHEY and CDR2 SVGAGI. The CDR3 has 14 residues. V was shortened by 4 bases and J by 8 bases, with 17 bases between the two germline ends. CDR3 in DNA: TGTGCCAGCAGTTTGGCGACCAATTTTTACGGCTACACCTTC. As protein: CASSLATNFYGYTF.

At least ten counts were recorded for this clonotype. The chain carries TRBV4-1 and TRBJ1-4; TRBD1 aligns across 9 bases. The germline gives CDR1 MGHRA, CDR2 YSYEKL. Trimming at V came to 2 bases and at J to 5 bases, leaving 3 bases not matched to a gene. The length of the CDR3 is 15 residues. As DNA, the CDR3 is TGCGCCAGCAGCCAACTACAGGGGGCGAATGAAAAACTGTTTTTT. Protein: CASSQLQGANEKLFF.

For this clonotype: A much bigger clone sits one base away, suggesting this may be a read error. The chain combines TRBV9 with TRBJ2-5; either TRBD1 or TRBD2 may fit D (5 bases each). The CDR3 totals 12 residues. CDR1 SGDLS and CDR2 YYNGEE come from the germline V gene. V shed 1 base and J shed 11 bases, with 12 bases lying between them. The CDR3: CASSVLGDEQYF. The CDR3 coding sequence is TGTGCCAGCAGCGTATTGGGGGATGAGCAGTACTTC. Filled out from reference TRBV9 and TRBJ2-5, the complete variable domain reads DSGVTQTPKHLITATGQRVTLRCSPRSGDLSVYWYQQSLDQGLQFLIQYYNGEERAKGNILERFSAQQFPDLHSELNLSSLELGDSALYFCASSVLGDEQYFGPGTRLLVL.

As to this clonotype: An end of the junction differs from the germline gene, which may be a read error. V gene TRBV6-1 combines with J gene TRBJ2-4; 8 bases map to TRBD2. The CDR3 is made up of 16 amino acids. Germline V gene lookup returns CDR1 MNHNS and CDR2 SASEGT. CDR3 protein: CASSPSGLPAKDTQYF. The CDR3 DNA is TGTGCCAGCAGTCCTAGCGGGCTGCCAGCCAAAGATACGCAGTATTTC.

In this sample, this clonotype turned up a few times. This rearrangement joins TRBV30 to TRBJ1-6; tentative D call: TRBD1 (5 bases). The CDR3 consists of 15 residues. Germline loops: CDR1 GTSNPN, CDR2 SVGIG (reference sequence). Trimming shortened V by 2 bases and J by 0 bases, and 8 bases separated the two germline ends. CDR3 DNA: TGTGCCTGGAGTCGCGACAGCTCCTATAATTCACCCCTCCACTTT. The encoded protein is CAWSRDSSYNSPLHF.

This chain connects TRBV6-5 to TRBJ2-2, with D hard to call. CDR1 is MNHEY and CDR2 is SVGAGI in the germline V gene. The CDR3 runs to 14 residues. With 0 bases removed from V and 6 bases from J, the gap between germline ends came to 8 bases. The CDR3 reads CASSYSEAAGELFF. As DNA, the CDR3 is TGTGCCAGCAGTTACTCTGAGGCGGCCGGGGAGCTGTTTTTT.

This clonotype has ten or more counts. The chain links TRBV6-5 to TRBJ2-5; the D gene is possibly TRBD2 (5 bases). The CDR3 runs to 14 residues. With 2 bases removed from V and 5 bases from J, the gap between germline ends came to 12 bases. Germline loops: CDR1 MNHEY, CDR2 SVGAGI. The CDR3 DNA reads TGTGCCAGCAGTTACCAAACTAGTGGTGAGACCCAGTACTTC. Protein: CASSYQTSGETQYF.

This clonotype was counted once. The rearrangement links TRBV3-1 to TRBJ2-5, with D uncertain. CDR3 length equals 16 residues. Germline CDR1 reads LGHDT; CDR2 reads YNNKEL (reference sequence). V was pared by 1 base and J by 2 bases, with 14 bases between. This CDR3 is CASSQGTQSHQETQYF. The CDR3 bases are TGTGCCAGCAGCCAAGGGACCCAAAGCCATCAAGAGACCCAGTACTTC.

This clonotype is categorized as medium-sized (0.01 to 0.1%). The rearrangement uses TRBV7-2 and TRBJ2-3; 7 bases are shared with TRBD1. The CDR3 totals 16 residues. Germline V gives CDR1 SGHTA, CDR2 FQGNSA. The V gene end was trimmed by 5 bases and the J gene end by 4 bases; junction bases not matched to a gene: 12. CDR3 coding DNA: TGTGCCAGCAGCCCCGCCCAACAGGGGCGCGCAGATACGCAGTATTTT. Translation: CASSPAQQGRADTQYF.

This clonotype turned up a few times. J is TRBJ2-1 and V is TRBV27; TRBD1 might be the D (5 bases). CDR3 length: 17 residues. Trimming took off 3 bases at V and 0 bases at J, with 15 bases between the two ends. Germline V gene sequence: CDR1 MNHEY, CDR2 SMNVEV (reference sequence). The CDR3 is CASSFGAGPISYNEQFF. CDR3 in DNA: TGTGCCAGCAGTTTTGGGGCAGGCCCCATCTCCTACAATGAGCAGTTCTTC.

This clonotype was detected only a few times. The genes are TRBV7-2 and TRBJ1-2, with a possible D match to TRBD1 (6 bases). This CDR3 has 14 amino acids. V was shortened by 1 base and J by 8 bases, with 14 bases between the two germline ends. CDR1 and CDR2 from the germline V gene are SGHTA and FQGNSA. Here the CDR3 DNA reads TGTGCCAGCAGCTTAGGGACAGCCGTCGGGGGCTACACCTTC. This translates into CASSLGTAVGGYTF.

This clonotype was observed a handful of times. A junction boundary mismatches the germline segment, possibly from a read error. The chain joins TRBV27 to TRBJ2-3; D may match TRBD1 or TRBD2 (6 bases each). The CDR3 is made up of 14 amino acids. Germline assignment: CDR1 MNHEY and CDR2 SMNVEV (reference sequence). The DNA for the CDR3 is TGTGCGGGCAGTGGGGGCGGGGTCAAAGAGACGCAGTACTTT. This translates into CAGSGGGVKETQYF.